Each of the 19 T cell receptor beta chains below was sequenced from the same sample in a study of OX40 agonist ivuxolimab in advanced cancers. Method: immunoSEQ multiplex PCR; TCRdb's copy keeps in-frame clones and lacks some. The table includes about 14,000 clones, 70% to 85% detected once. Specimen: CD4+ or CD8+ T cells sorted from blood, collected in a trial of the OX40 agonist ivuxolimab. All receptors derive from an adult with an advanced solid tumor such as melanoma, head and neck, liver or kidney cancer.

The chain employs TRBV5-1 and TRBJ2-7, with 9 bases that match TRBD2. This CDR3 spans 15 amino acids. Per germline, CDR1 SGHRS and CDR2 YFSETQ. V shed 5 bases and J 2 bases; nucleotides not matched to a gene: 8. The CDR3 loop reads CASSPLAGSPYEQYF. The DNA of the CDR3 is TGCGCCAGCAGTCCCCTAGCGGGGTCACCCTACGAGCAGTACTTC.

The CDR3 is CASSLGSADNEQFF. CDR3 bases: TGCGCCAGCAGCTTGGGGTCGGCAGACAATGAGCAGTTCTTC. This chain uses TRBV5-1 with TRBJ2-1; D unresolved. V lost 0 bases and J lost 5, with 9 bases in between. This CDR3 region has 14 residues. From germline, CDR1 is SGHRS and CDR2 YFSETQ.

This rearrangement joins TRBV11-2 to TRBJ1-1; no firm D call. There are 16 residues in the CDR3. Trimming removed 1 base from V and 8 bases from J, with 20 bases in between. The germline gives CDR1 SGHAT, CDR2 FQNNGV. The CDR3 reads CASSLAVRQAGAEAFF. CDR3 sequence (DNA): TGTGCCAGCAGCTTAGCCGTAAGGCAGGCGGGAGCGGAAGCTTTCTTT.

This clone was seen a handful of times. This sequence joins TRBV4-1 and TRBJ1-5, with no clear D. The CDR3 spans 15 residues. The V gene's germline CDR1 is MGHRA and CDR2 YSYEKL. V shed 0 bases and J shed 0 bases, with 6 bases lying between them. In DNA form, the CDR3 reads TGCGCCAGCAGCCAAGACGGAAGTAGCAATCAGCCCCAGCATTTT. The encoded protein is CASSQDGSSNQPQHF.

The rearrangement joins TRBV7-9 to TRBJ2-5; 7 positions match TRBD1. CDR3 length equals 16 residues. The V gene's germline CDR1 is SEHNR and CDR2 FQNEAQ (reference sequence). The J segment lost 2 bases and the V segment lost 5 bases, leaving 11 bases of the junction unmatched. CDR3 in amino acids: CASSNERQGSQETQYF. In DNA, the CDR3 is TGTGCCAGCAGCAACGAGAGACAGGGTAGTCAAGAGACCCAGTACTTC. The whole variable domain, remainder taken from reference TRBV7-9 and TRBJ2-5, is DTGVSQNPRHKITKRGQNVTFRCDPISEHNRLYWYRQTLGQGPEFLTYFQNEAQLEKSRLLSDRFSAERPKGSFSTLEIQRTEQGDSAMYLCASSNERQGSQETQYFGPGTRLLVL.

The count of this clone is one. The CDR3 DNA reads TGCGCCAGCAGCGCCGGGGAAGGCGTCGGAAACATTCAGTACTTC. Amino acid sequence: CASSAGEGVGNIQYF. V and J are TRBV5-1 and TRBJ2-4; possible D gene TRBD2, 5 bases. Trimming pared 4 bases from V and 6 bases from J, leaving 17 bases between. Germline CDR1 reads SGHRS; CDR2 reads YFSETQ. The CDR3 runs to 15 residues.

J is TRBJ2-5 and V is TRBV19, with 7 bases aligning to TRBD1. Germline trimming cut 5 bases from V and 2 bases from J; bases unmatched to any gene: 5. Germline V CDR1 and CDR2: LNHDA, SQIVND (reference sequence). CDR3 length: 14 amino acids. The CDR3 DNA reads TGTGCCAGTAGTGCCCGGGACAGACAAGAGACCCAGTACTTC. Its protein product is CASSARDRQETQYF.

The genes are TRBV28 and TRBJ2-1; TRBD2 might be the D (6 bases). This CDR3 region has 16 residues. V lost 0 bases and J lost 9, with 18 bases in between. Germline CDR1 is MDHEN and CDR2 is SYDVKM. The CDR3 bases are TGTGCCAGCAGTTTATGGGCCTCTCGGAGGGAAGGTGAGCAGTTCTTC. Residues: CASSLWASRREGEQFF. Combining the CDR3 with reference TRBV28 and TRBJ2-1 gives the whole variable domain DVKVTQSSRYLVKRTGEKVFLECVQDMDHENMFWYRQDPGLGLRLIYFSYDVKMKEKGDIPEGYSVSREKKERFSLILESASTNQTSMYLCASSLWASRREGEQFFGPGTRLTVL.

This clone came up once. The chain carries TRBV27 and TRBJ2-7, with a weak D call TRBD1 (5 bases). Germline loops: CDR1 MNHEY, CDR2 SMNVEV (reference sequence). The CDR3 is 13 residues long. V gave up 2 bases and J gave up 5 bases, with 10 bases separating them. CDR3 protein: CASSLKGAHEQYF. CDR3 coding DNA: TGTGCCAGCAGTTTAAAAGGGGCCCACGAGCAGTACTTC.

This rearrangement joins TRBV4-1 to TRBJ2-2; TRBD2 aligns across 12 bases. The CDR3 covers 19 residues. Germline V gives CDR1 MGHRA, CDR2 YSYEKL. The V segment lost 0 bases and the J segment 0 bases; nucleotides outside the gene matches: 5. Written as DNA, the CDR3 is TGCGCCAGCAGCCAAGAGGGACTAGCGGGTTATGCGAACACCGGGGAGCTGTTTTTT. Protein: CASSQEGLAGYANTGELFF.

The chain carries TRBV5-4 and TRBJ2-7; 10 bases are a match to TRBD2. Germline CDR1 reads SGHNT; CDR2 reads YYREEE (reference sequence). The trim removed 0 bases at V and 6 bases at J, leaving 9 bases unmatched. This CDR3 is 16 amino acids long. CDR3 sequence (DNA): TGTGCCAGCAGCTTGGCGGCTAGCGGGAGACTAGGCGAGCAGTACTTC. It codes for CASSLAASGRLGEQYF.

This clone was counted a few times. The genes are TRBV15 and TRBJ1-1, with 7 bases that match TRBD1. CDR1 is LNHNV, CDR2 YYDKDF, per germline (reference sequence). J was trimmed by 3 bases and V by 6 bases; bases with no gene match: 7. CDR3 size: 14 residues. The CDR3 sequence is CATRPSGQDTEAFF. CDR3 in DNA: TGTGCCACCAGGCCTTCTGGACAGGACACTGAAGCTTTCTTT.

CDR3 sequence: CASRAPSTEQFF. Written as DNA, the CDR3 is TGTGCCAGCAGGGCCCCCAGCACCGAGCAGTTCTTC. V usage is TRBV27 and J usage is TRBJ2-1; D uncertain. Germline values: CDR1 MNHEY, CDR2 SMNVEV (reference sequence). The germline V and J ends were trimmed by 6 bases and 10 bases, with 13 bases remaining between them. The CDR3 has 12 residues.

In its sample, this clone was seen a few times. The V and J genes are TRBV9 and TRBJ2-1; either TRBD1 or TRBD2 may supply D (5 bases each). Germline V CDR1 and CDR2: SGDLS, YYNGEE. The CDR3 is 15 amino acids. Trimming left V 0 bases short and J 5 bases short, with 12 bases between. The CDR3 here is CASSVGGYVDNEQFF. The CDR3 DNA sequence: TGTGCCAGCAGCGTAGGGGGGTATGTAGACAATGAGCAGTTCTTC.

This clone turned up a few times. The chain links TRBV5-1 to TRBJ2-2; D may match TRBD1 or TRBD2 (6 bases each). The CDR3 consists of 17 residues. Germline CDR1 and CDR2: SGHRS and YFSETQ. V was trimmed by 4 bases and J by 3 bases, leaving 19 bases between them. The CDR3 loop reads CASSRLLGGGYTGELFF. The CDR3 DNA sequence: TGCGCCAGCAGCCGACTCCTAGGGGGAGGTTACACCGGGGAGCTGTTTTTT.

J is TRBJ2-7 and V is TRBV4-1; D is perhaps TRBD1 (8 bases). The CDR3 length is 15 residues. V was shortened by 3 bases and J by 2 bases, with 14 bases between the two germline ends. Germline-derived CDR1 and CDR2 are MGHRA and YSYEKL. The DNA of the CDR3 is TGCGCCAGCAGCCAGGGGGGGGGACAGGCCTACGAGCAGTACTTC. As protein: CASSQGGGQAYEQYF.

Within the sample, this clone is medium-sized (0.01 to 0.1%). The gene calls are TRBV9 and TRBJ2-7, with 7 bases matching TRBD1. J gave up 1 base and V 0 bases, and 4 bases lay outside the gene matches. The CDR3 spans 15 residues. Germline assignment: CDR1 SGDLS and CDR2 YYNGEE. The CDR3 protein is CASSVGEGQSYEQYF. The CDR3 DNA follows: TGTGCCAGCAGCGTAGGAGAGGGACAGTCCTACGAGCAGTACTTC.

The chain recombines TRBV29-1 with TRBJ2-7; weak D call: TRBD1 (5 bases). In germline, CDR1 is SQVTM, CDR2 ANQGSEA. The CDR3 totals 12 residues. Trimming removed 5 bases from V and 4 bases from J, with 12 bases in between. CDR3 bases: TGCAGCGTTAAACAGGTGGATTACGAGCAGTACTTC. Amino acid sequence: CSVKQVDYEQYF.

The chain recombines TRBV5-6 with TRBJ1-6, with 9 positions matching TRBD1. Germline V gene data show CDR1 as SGHDT and CDR2 as YYEEEE. J was trimmed by 4 bases and V by 2 bases; bases with no gene match: 13. CDR3 size: 19 residues. CDR3 nucleotide sequence: TGTGCCAGCAGCTTCCGCGGGACAGGGATGGAGATATATAATTCACCCCTCCACTTT. This translates into CASSFRGTGMEIYNSPLHF.